A selection of T cell receptor beta chains follows, all from one sample in a study of T cell responses to AZD1222 COVID-19 vaccine. Sequencing was performed with immunoSEQ multiplex PCR; in TCRdb, only in-frame clones are kept and a portion is missing. The table records more than 120,000 clones, around 84% of them present only once. Source: peripheral blood, taken 28 days after the second AZD1222 dose. The receptors here all came from an adult who received the AZD1222 COVID-19 vaccine. CDR3s include the opening cysteine and the closing phenylalanine or tryptophan. The order of the fields is V gene, J gene, CDR3 length, clone size, CDR3 protein. Clone size is given for some rows only: seen once, a few or many times, or a class if the clone is expanded.

>TRBV18|TRBJ1-1|15|-
CASSPRTSNLGEAFF
>TRBV24-1|TRBJ2-1|14|-
CATSRPGAYNEQFF
>TRBV5-1|TRBJ1-4|14|-
CASSFGSEDEKLFF
>TRBV15|TRBJ1-6|13|-
CATSATMNSPLHF
>TRBV10-3|TRBJ1-5|15|-
CAISRQGTGNQPQHF
>TRBV28|TRBJ2-2|11|-
CASSLGVVLFF
>TRBV18|TRBJ1-3|17|-
CASSPEGRQSSGNTIYF
>TRBV6-2/TRBV6-3|TRBJ1-5|15|-
CASSAPTGGNQPQHF
>TRBV28|TRBJ1-5|13|few
CATQGQANQPQHF
>TRBV23-1|TRBJ1-1|18|-
CASRQTQQGRAMNTEAFF
>TRBV5-1|TRBJ2-3|17|-
CASSTRRNKIDTDTQYF
>TRBV18|TRBJ1-1|16|-
CASSPQAGGVGTEAFF
>TRBV9|TRBJ1-4|14|-
CASSEEQGDEKLFF
>TRBV19|TRBJ2-7|16|-
CASSIDEWSRGDEQYF
>TRBV7-9|TRBJ1-6|15|-
CASSLRDRGNSPLHF
>TRBV13|TRBJ1-2|16|-
CASSLGGTDKIYGYTF
>TRBV10-3|TRBJ1-6|13|once
CAITPGVNSPLHF
>TRBV5-3|TRBJ2-2|16|-
CARSPEGGGHTGELFF
>TRBV3-1/TRBV3-2|TRBJ1-2|15|-
CASSQGVGVGYGYTF
>TRBV6-4|TRBJ2-3|14|-
CASSDLHGGDTQYF
>TRBV30|TRBJ1-1|12|-
CAWSRGGTEAFF
>TRBV28|TRBJ1-6|13|once
CASQGTANSPLHF
>TRBV11-2|TRBJ2-1|17|-
CASSPALASGRFNEQFF
>TRBV6-1|TRBJ2-3|16|-
CASSEAAGGPTDTQYF
>TRBV10-1|TRBJ2-7|14|-
CASSVASGDYEQYF
>TRBV20-1|TRBJ2-7|12|-
CSASGTVYEQYF
>TRBV5-1|TRBJ1-1|13|-
CASTVGEGTEAFF
>TRBV27|TRBJ1-1|14|-
CASSLSTGNTEAFF
>TRBV24-1|TRBJ2-7|12|-
CATSGVPYEQYF
>TRBV6-5|TRBJ1-3|14|-
CASSTTGFGNTIYF
>TRBV5-6|TRBJ1-6|18|-
CASSLFISDIFSNSPLHF
>TRBV7-9|TRBJ1-2|14|-
CASSLGFGTTFYTF
>TRBV10-3|TRBJ2-1|14|few
CAIKGTGPGNEQFF
>TRBV3-1/TRBV3-2|TRBJ1-2|17|-
CASSQDKNFGGYYGYTF
>TRBV20-1|TRBJ2-5|12|-
CSASYNQETQYF
>TRBV7-2|TRBJ1-6|14|-
CASSYTGDNSPLHF
>TRBV3-1/TRBV3-2|TRBJ2-1|13|-
CASSQPPGGEQFF
>TRBV27|TRBJ2-5|14|-
CASSSRLAQETQYF
>TRBV30|TRBJ1-5|12|-
CAWSLLDQPQHF
>TRBV5-1|TRBJ2-7|16|-
CASSLSSGRVTYEQYF
>TRBV24-1|TRBJ2-5|16|-
CATSEPGTSGRETQYF
>TRBV19|TRBJ2-7|13|once
CASSGLDHYEQYF
>TRBV7-2|TRBJ2-3|15|-
CASSLASGGTDTQYF
>TRBV18|TRBJ2-5|15|-
CASSYDSRRRETQYF
>TRBV5-6|TRBJ2-7|18|-
CASSQLGFSGKGPYEQYF
>TRBV28|TRBJ2-7|12|-
CASSYGRSEQYF
>TRBV11-2|TRBJ2-7|14|-
CASGRGGPTYEQYF
>TRBV13|TRBJ1-4|14|-
CASSLREVAGKLFF
>TRBV5-8|TRBJ1-6|14|-
CASRLGGADSPLHF
>TRBV18|TRBJ2-3|18|-
CASSPPYGLAGYTDTQYF
>TRBV4-1|TRBJ1-3|13|many
CASSQETGNTIYF
>TRBV9|TRBJ2-7|11|-
CASSAGYEQYF
>TRBV27|TRBJ1-3|14|-
CASSPDNLGNTIYF
>TRBV3-1/TRBV3-2|TRBJ2-1|15|-
CASSPFSAGINEQFF
>TRBV3-1/TRBV3-2|TRBJ1-4|14|once
CASSQGGVNEKLFF
>TRBV27|TRBJ2-4|12|-
CASSSPTSRLYF
>TRBV11-2|TRBJ2-1|15|-
CASSSSAGSTGEQFF
>TRBV28|TRBJ2-7|14|-
CASRDFRTSYEQYF
>TRBV24-1|TRBJ2-7|20|-
CATSDLQTGQIREGLYEQYF
>TRBV7-9|TRBJ1-2|14|-
CASSSRTEVYGYTF